A single sample is the source of the 9 T cell receptor beta chains below, sequenced in a study of shared clonotypes between healthy human individuals. Sequencing was performed with immunoSEQ multiplex PCR; in TCRdb, only in-frame clones are kept and a portion is missing. The table lists hundreds of thousands of clones, 74% of them singletons. The specimen sequenced was memory CD4+ T cells sorted from blood. Subset here: CD45RA-negative fraction. These receptors originate from a woman aged 25 to 45 in good health.

The chain is built from TRBV19 and TRBJ2-1; D gene unclear. Germline assignment: CDR1 LNHDA and CDR2 SQIVND (reference sequence). The CDR3 runs to 14 residues. V shed 7 bases and J shed 7 bases, with 17 bases lying between them. The CDR3 region has the DNA TGTGCCAGTAAGAATGGAGCCAACAGAAATGAGCAGTTCTTC. Amino acids: CASKNGANRNEQFF.

The V call is TRBV10-2, the J call TRBJ1-5, with D hard to call. Trimming took off 0 bases at V and 6 bases at J, with 12 bases between the two ends. Germline loops: CDR1 WSHSY, CDR2 SAAADI. The CDR3 is made up of 15 amino acids. Written as DNA, the CDR3 is TGCGCCAGCAGTGAGTCGAAAGGGTGGCGTCAGCCCCAGCATTTT. As protein: CASSESKGWRQPQHF.

This clone occurred a few times. For the CDR3, the DNA is TGTGCCAGCAGCCAACCGGGACAGGGGGCTAACACCATATATTTT. Encoded protein: CASSQPGQGANTIYF. The chain uses TRBV4-2 and TRBJ1-3; 12 bases are a match to TRBD1. V was pared by 2 bases and J by 7 bases, with 3 bases of the junction left unmatched. Looked up from germline, CDR1 is LGHNA and CDR2 is YNFKEQ. This CDR3 region has 15 residues.

The genes are TRBV5-5 and TRBJ2-5; D may be TRBD1 or TRBD2 (5 bases each). This CDR3 is 14 amino acids long. V lost 5 bases and J lost 4, with 15 bases in between. Germline CDR1 is SGHKS and CDR2 is YYEKEE (reference sequence). The CDR3, as DNA: TGTGCCAGCAGAACCCCCTATGGGACAGAGACCCAGTACTTC. It is translated as CASRTPYGTETQYF.

With respect to this clone: No conserved phenylalanine or tryptophan ends this CDR3, so it is likely a read error. No DNA is shown, since the ends of the CDR3 on it are uncertain; the CDR3 is the one TCRdb lists. The CDR3 here is CASSGTGGGL. The gene calls are TRBV11-1 and TRBJ1-2; the table's D call, TRBD1, has no DNA check behind it. Germline V CDR1 and CDR2: SGHAT, FQDESV (reference sequence). The CDR3 is 10 residues long, ends included.

This clone was seen more than once but under ten times. This sequence joins TRBV5-8 and TRBJ2-6; the match to TRBD1 covers 8 bases. The germline gives CDR1 SGHTS, CDR2 YDEGEE. J gave up 2 bases and V 4 bases, and 8 bases lay outside the gene matches. CDR3 size: 17 residues. Written as DNA, the CDR3 is TGTGCCAGCAGCGACGGACAGGGCATCCCTGGGGCCAACGTCCTGACTTTC. Amino acids: CASSDGQGIPGANVLTF.

This clone was seen once. The chain combines TRBV2 with TRBJ2-1, with 8 bases identical to TRBD2. This CDR3 has 15 residues. The J segment lost 5 bases and the V segment lost 6 bases, leaving 9 bases of the junction unmatched. CDR1 is SNHLY and CDR2 is FYNNEI in the germline V gene. CDR3 sequence: CASRGWSSGDNEQFF. The CDR3 DNA reads as TGTGCCAGCAGGGGGTGGAGTAGCGGGGACAATGAGCAGTTCTTC.

The chain recombines TRBV4-1 with TRBJ2-6; 8 positions match TRBD1. CDR3 length: 20 residues. With 0 bases clipped from V and 0 bases from J, the junction kept 10 bases outside the gene matches. In germline, CDR1 is MGHRA, CDR2 YSYEKL. The CDR3 spells CASSQEGRDRPPSGANVLTF. The CDR3 region has the DNA TGCGCCAGCAGCCAAGAAGGAAGGGACAGGCCTCCCTCTGGGGCCAACGTCCTGACTTTC.

CDR3 in amino acids: CASSQDPGASQPQHF. The CDR3, as DNA: TGCGCCAGCAGCCAAGATCCGGGGGCGAGTCAGCCCCAGCATTTT. This chain joins TRBV4-1 and TRBJ1-5; tentative D call: TRBD1 (6 bases). CDR1 is MGHRA, CDR2 YSYEKL, per germline. V shed 0 bases and J shed 6 bases, with 12 bases lying between them. The CDR3 is 15 residues long.